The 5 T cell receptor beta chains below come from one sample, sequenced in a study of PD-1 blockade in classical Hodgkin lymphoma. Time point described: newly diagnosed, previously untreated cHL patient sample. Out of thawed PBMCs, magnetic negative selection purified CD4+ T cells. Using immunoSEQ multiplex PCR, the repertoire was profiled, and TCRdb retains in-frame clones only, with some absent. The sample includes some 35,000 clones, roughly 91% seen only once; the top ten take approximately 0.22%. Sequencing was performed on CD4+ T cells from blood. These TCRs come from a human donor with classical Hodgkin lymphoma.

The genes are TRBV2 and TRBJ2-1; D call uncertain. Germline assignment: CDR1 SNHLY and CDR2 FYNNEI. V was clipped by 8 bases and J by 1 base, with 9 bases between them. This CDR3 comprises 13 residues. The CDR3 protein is CASQIASYNEQFF. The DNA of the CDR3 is TGTGCCAGCCAGATAGCTTCCTACAATGAGCAGTTCTTC.

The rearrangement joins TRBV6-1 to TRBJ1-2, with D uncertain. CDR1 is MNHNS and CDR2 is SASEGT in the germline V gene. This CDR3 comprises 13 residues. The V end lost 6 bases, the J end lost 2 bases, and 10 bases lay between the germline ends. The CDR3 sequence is CASRTDGNYGYTF. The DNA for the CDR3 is TGTGCCAGCAGAACTGACGGAAACTATGGCTACACCTTC.

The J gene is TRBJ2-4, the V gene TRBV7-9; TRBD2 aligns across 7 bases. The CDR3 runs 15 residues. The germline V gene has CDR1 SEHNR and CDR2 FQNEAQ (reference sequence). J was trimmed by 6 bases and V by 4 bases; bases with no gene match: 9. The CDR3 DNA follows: TGTGCCAGCAGCTCCTTGGGGGAGGGCCCAAACATTCAGTACTTC. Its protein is CASSSLGEGPNIQYF.

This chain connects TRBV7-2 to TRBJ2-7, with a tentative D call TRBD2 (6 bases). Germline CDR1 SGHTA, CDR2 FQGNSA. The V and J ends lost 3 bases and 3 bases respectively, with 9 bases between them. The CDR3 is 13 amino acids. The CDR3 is CASSFSTSYEQYF. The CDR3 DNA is TGTGCCAGCAGCTTTTCGACTAGCTACGAGCAGTACTTC.

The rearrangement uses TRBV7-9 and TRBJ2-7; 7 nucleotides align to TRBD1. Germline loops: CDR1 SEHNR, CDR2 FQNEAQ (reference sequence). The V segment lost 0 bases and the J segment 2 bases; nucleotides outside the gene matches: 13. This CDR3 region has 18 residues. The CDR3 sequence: CASSLAGARTGETYEQYF. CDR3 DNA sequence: TGTGCCAGCAGCTTAGCGGGGGCAAGGACAGGAGAAACCTACGAGCAGTACTTC.